Listed here are 24 T cell receptor beta chains from one sample, sequenced in a study of shared clonotypes between healthy human individuals. Clones were read by immunoSEQ multiplex PCR, and TCRdb kept only the in-frame ones, dropping some. The sample consists of 550,000 to 800,000 clones, roughly 87% of them appearing once. Sample: memory CD8+ T cells from PBMCs. Subset defined: CD45RO+ cells pooled with CCR7-negative TemRA cells. The receptors originated from a man between 18 and 29 years old in good health. Some clones in this sample may be carry-over from other donors' samples.

The chain combines TRBV5-6 with TRBJ2-2; D remains ambiguous. V was trimmed by 0 bases and J by 2 bases, leaving 8 bases between them. This CDR3 has 15 residues. The germline CDR1 and CDR2 sequences are SGHDT and YYEEEE. CDR3 in DNA: TGTGCCAGCAGCTTGGGTGACTCCAACACCGGGGAGCTGTTTTTT. Its translation is CASSLGDSNTGELFF.

V and J are TRBV10-3 and TRBJ1-1; D remains unclear. V dropped 10 bases and J dropped 1 base, with 16 bases sitting between them. Germline CDR1 and CDR2: ENHRY and SYGVKD. The CDR3 is 14 residues long. DNA of the CDR3: TGTGCCACCCAAGAAGACATAAGGAACACTGAAGCTTTCTTT. Translated, it gives CATQEDIRNTEAFF.

The CDR3 loop reads CASSLAATGRNSPLHF. The DNA for the CDR3 is TGTGCCAGCAGTTTGGCCGCTACGGGCCGTAATTCACCCCTCCACTTT. J is TRBJ1-6 and V is TRBV27; D is ambiguous. V lost 3 bases, J lost 6 bases, and 15 bases lay in between. Germline V lookup: CDR1 MNHEY, CDR2 SMNVEV (reference sequence). This CDR3 contains 16 residues.

The V gene is TRBV14, the J gene TRBJ2-1; 7 bases fit TRBD2. This CDR3 is 17 amino acids long. CDR1 and CDR2 from the germline V gene are SGHDN and FVKESK. Trimming cost V 3 bases and J 1 base; bases outside gene matches: 9. The CDR3 DNA follows: TGTGCCAGCAGCCATACATCGCGGGAGAAATCCTACAATGAGCAGTTCTTC. It specifies CASSHTSREKSYNEQFF.

The chain has TRBV6-4 and TRBJ2-6; D is perhaps TRBD2 (5 bases). The CDR3 spans 16 residues. Trimming removed 0 bases from V and 1 base from J, with 7 bases in between. CDR1 is MRHNA, CDR2 SNTAGT, per germline. CDR3 DNA sequence: TGTGCCAGCAGTGACTCGCCGGGGTCTGGGGCCAACGTCCTGACTTTC. It codes for CASSDSPGSGANVLTF.

This chain connects TRBV27 to TRBJ2-3; tentative D call: TRBD2 (5 bases). The CDR3 is 15 amino acids. The V end lost 2 bases, the J end lost 5 bases, and 14 bases lay between the germline ends. The germline gives CDR1 MNHEY, CDR2 SMNVEV (reference sequence). CDR3 sequence (DNA): TGTGCCAGCAGTTTAGGGTTGCGGGTGAGAGATACGCAGTATTTT. Protein sequence: CASSLGLRVRDTQYF.

The rearrangement links TRBV5-1 to TRBJ2-1; D gene ambiguous. The ends were cut back, 0 bases at V and 3 bases at J, with 13 bases in the middle. The CDR3 runs 16 residues. CDR1 and CDR2 (germline): SGHRS, YFSETQ. The CDR3 loop reads CASSLAFFENYNEQFF. The CDR3 nucleotides read TGCGCCAGCAGCTTGGCCTTTTTTGAGAACTACAATGAGCAGTTCTTC.

This CDR3 reads CASSSGTSGTDTQYF. The CDR3 DNA is TGTGCCAGCAGCTCAGGGACTAGCGGCACAGATACGCAGTATTTT. The chain carries TRBV7-9 and TRBJ2-3, with TRBD2 matching over 10 bases. After removal of 4 bases from V and 1 base from J, the junction contained 2 bases not matched to a gene. This CDR3 is 15 amino acids long. The germline V gene has CDR1 SEHNR and CDR2 FQNEAQ (reference sequence).

V gene TRBV10-3 combines with J gene TRBJ1-5, with 10 bases fitting TRBD1. The V and J ends lost 3 bases and 7 bases, in that order; junction bases with no gene match: 3. The CDR3 runs 14 residues. Germline V CDR1 and CDR2: ENHRY, SYGVKD. The CDR3 nucleotides are TGTGCCATCAGTGAAGGACAGGGGGAACAGCCCCAGCATTTT. It yields the protein CAISEGQGEQPQHF.

The J gene is TRBJ2-2, the V gene TRBV25-1; D remains unclear. Germline V gene lookup returns CDR1 MGHDK and CDR2 SYGVNS. The CDR3 contains 18 residues. The V end lost 2 bases, the J end lost 1 base, and 17 bases lay between the germline ends. In nucleotides, the CDR3 is TGTGCCAGCAGTGAACTGGGCGGCGTGAACCTGAACACCGGGGAGCTGTTTTTT. It translates to CASSELGGVNLNTGELFF.

The chain couples TRBV7-2 to TRBJ2-7; D possibly corresponds to TRBD1 (6 bases). Germline lookup yields CDR1 SGHTA and CDR2 FQGNSA. Trimming cost V 5 bases and J 0 bases, with 11 bases left between them. CDR3 length: 14 amino acids. CDR3 nucleotide sequence: TGTGCCAGCAGCCCGACAGGTAACTCCTACGAGCAGTACTTC. This encodes CASSPTGNSYEQYF.

Comment on this clone: It may be a read error: a sequence one base away is much more abundant. Other DNA sequences of this sample code for an identical CDR3. The gene calls are TRBV27 and TRBJ2-7; no definite D call. The CDR3 runs 11 residues. Germline CDR1 reads MNHEY; CDR2 reads SMNVEV (reference sequence). V lost 4 bases and J lost 2, with 3 bases in between. The DNA of the CDR3 is TGTGCCAGCAGTTCCGCCTACGAGCAGTACTTC. This codes for CASSSAYEQYF.

The chain joins TRBV14 to TRBJ2-1, with TRBD2 as a possible D gene (5 bases). This CDR3 comprises 14 residues. Germline V lookup: CDR1 SGHDN, CDR2 FVKESK. The V end lost 1 base, the J end lost 10 bases, and 14 bases lay between the germline ends. The chain's CDR3 is CASSQAPPAGEQFF. The CDR3 bases are TGTGCCAGCAGCCAAGCCCCCCCGGCGGGCGAGCAGTTCTTC. The full variable domain, with the rest looked up from reference TRBV14 and TRBJ2-1, is EAGVTQFPSHSVIEKGQTVTLRCDPISGHDNLYWYRRVMGKEIKFLLHFVKESKQDESGMPNNRFLAERTGGTYSTLKVQPAELEDSGVYFCASSQAPPAGEQFFGPGTRLTVL.

This chain connects TRBV19 to TRBJ1-5; D is perhaps TRBD1 (6 bases). The V gene's germline CDR1 is LNHDA and CDR2 SQIVND (reference sequence). Trimming left V 5 bases short and J 4 bases short, with 18 bases between. The CDR3 length is 16 residues. Written as DNA, the CDR3 is TGTGCCAGTAGTTGGTCGACAGGTTCGTTTAATCAGCCCCAGCATTTT. Translating it yields CASSWSTGSFNQPQHF. The entire variable domain, with the rest obtained from reference TRBV19 and TRBJ1-5, is as follows: DGGITQSPKYLFRKEGQNVTLSCEQNLNHDAMYWYRQDPGQGLRLIYYSQIVNDFQKGDIAEGYSVSREKKESFPLTVTSAQKNPTAFYLCASSWSTGSFNQPQHFGDGTRLSIL.

The rearrangement uses TRBV6-6 and TRBJ2-7, with a possible D match to TRBD2 (5 bases). Trimming removed 3 bases from V and 7 bases from J, with 16 bases in between. This CDR3 has 14 amino acids. Germline CDR1 reads MNHNY; CDR2 reads SVGAGI (reference sequence). The CDR3, as DNA: TGTGCCAGCAGTTATGGCCAGCGGACGCGTGAGCAGTACTTC. This translates into CASSYGQRTREQYF.

The rearrangement joins TRBV7-9 to TRBJ1-2; 7 bases agree with TRBD1. This CDR3 has 16 amino acids. CDR1 SEHNR and CDR2 FQNEAQ come from the germline V gene (reference sequence). V was pared by 0 bases and J by 4 bases, with 8 bases of the junction left unmatched. In DNA form, the CDR3 reads TGTGCCAGCAGCTTAGCAGGGGGCGGCTTATCCTATGGCTACACCTTC. It codes for CASSLAGGGLSYGYTF.

The chain has TRBV28 and TRBJ2-7; D is unresolved. V was clipped by 7 bases and J by 4 bases, with 14 bases between them. There are 13 residues in the CDR3. Germline CDR1 MDHEN, CDR2 SYDVKM. CDR3 loop: CASNGWPPYEQYF. CDR3 nucleotide sequence: TGTGCCAGCAACGGGTGGCCTCCTTACGAGCAGTACTTC.

The chain carries TRBV18 and TRBJ2-5; TRBD1 matches at 11 bases. Germline-derived CDR1 and CDR2 are KGHSH and LQKENI. With 5 bases clipped from V and 3 bases from J, the junction kept 2 bases outside the gene matches. This CDR3 comprises 14 residues. For the CDR3, the DNA is TGTGCCAGCTCATCGGGACAGGGGGAAGAGACCCAGTACTTC. This encodes CASSSGQGEETQYF.

The J gene is TRBJ1-6, the V gene TRBV11-2; TRBD1 matches at 8 bases. V shed 5 bases, J shed 6 bases, and the junction held 3 bases outside the gene matches. CDR3 size: 14 residues. Germline V CDR1 and CDR2: SGHAT, FQNNGV. CDR3 coding DNA: TGTGCCAGCAGCCCGACAGGGGTTAATTCACCCCTCCACTTT. Translating it yields CASSPTGVNSPLHF.

This clone appeared once. The rearrangement uses TRBV19 and TRBJ1-1; TRBD1 matches 8 bases. Germline assignment: CDR1 LNHDA and CDR2 SQIVND (reference sequence). CDR3 size: 11 residues. J gave up 8 bases and V 10 bases, and 6 bases lay outside the gene matches. In nucleotides, the CDR3 is TGTGCCACCGACGGGGACAGGGAAGCTTTCTTT. It yields the protein CATDGDREAFF.

This clone was seen a handful of times. The same CDR3 is also encoded by other DNA sequences in this sample. The V and J genes are TRBV15 and TRBJ2-5; no reliable D call. This CDR3 comprises 14 residues. Germline V CDR1 and CDR2: LNHNV, YYDKDF (reference sequence). Trimming removed 0 bases from V and 1 base from J, with 6 bases in between. The chain's CDR3 is CATSRDRIQETQYF. The CDR3 coding sequence is TGTGCCACCAGCAGAGATCGAATCCAAGAGACCCAGTACTTC.

This sequence joins TRBV5-6 and TRBJ2-7; D uncertain. CDR3 length: 11 amino acids. Deletions cut 4 bases from V and 7 bases from J, with 9 bases between. CDR1 is SGHDT, CDR2 YYEEEE, per germline. The CDR3 spells CASSRGREQYF. The CDR3 DNA sequence: TGTGCCAGCAGCCGTGGTAGGGAGCAGTACTTC.

J is TRBJ1-2 and V is TRBV30; a weak D match, TRBD1 (5 bases). The CDR3 has 14 amino acids. V shed 0 bases and J shed 4 bases, with 12 bases lying between them. The germline V gene has CDR1 GTSNPN and CDR2 SVGIG (reference sequence). The CDR3 bases are TGTGCCTGGAGTGTCGGGGGACGTGGCTATGGCTACACCTTC. This encodes CAWSVGGRGYGYTF.

CDR3 amino acids: CASSTGGTGRVEQYF. The CDR3 DNA reads as TGTGCCAGTAGTACGGGAGGGACAGGAAGGGTCGAGCAGTACTTC. The chain carries TRBV19 and TRBJ2-7, with D perhaps given as TRBD1 or TRBD2 (8 bases each). This CDR3 has 15 residues. Between the trimmed V and J ends, which lost 4 bases and 6 bases, there was a span of 19 bases. The germline V gene has CDR1 LNHDA and CDR2 SQIVND (reference sequence).